The 6 T cell receptor beta chains reported below all come from one sample, sequenced in a study of breast tumors, draining lymph nodes, adjacent tissues. TCRdb re-derived calls from the multiplex PCR reads in MiXCR, one entry per CDR3 protein. The data contain under 150,000 distinct CDR3 sequences, more than 20% of them singletons. Breast cancer patients provided tissue from their axillary draining lymph nodes. What was sequenced was axillary lymph node tissue. The receptor source for this set is a female donor with breast cancer. Some clones in this sample may be carry-over from other donors' samples.

The chain employs TRBV28 and TRBJ1-2; D is unresolved. This CDR3 spans 16 amino acids. V lost 6 bases and J 0 bases, leaving 17 bases between the germline ends. Germline assignment: CDR1 MDHEN and CDR2 SYDVKM. In nucleotides, the CDR3 is TGTGCCAGCAGGATATCCGTAGGTAGAGCTAACTATGGCTACACCTTC. It specifies CASRISVGRANYGYTF.

This clonotype was found many times. The V call is TRBV30, the J call TRBJ2-6; TRBD1 matches 7 bases. The CDR3 totals 12 residues. The germline V gene encodes CDR1 GTSNPN and CDR2 SVGIG (reference sequence). CDR3 loop: CVTGAGANVLTF. The CDR3, as DNA: TGTGTCACAGGGGCCGGGGCCAACGTCCTGACTTTC. Full variable domain (rest looked up from reference TRBV30 and TRBJ2-6): SQTIHQWPATLVQPVGSPLSLECTVEGTSNPNLYWYRQAAGRGLQLLFYSVGIGQISSEVPQNLSASRPQDRQFILSSKKLLLSDSGFYLCVTGAGANVLTFGAGSRLTVL.

Concerning this clonotype itself: Possible read error: a much larger clone is one base away. The chain uses TRBV29-1 and TRBJ2-3; D is possibly TRBD2 (6 bases). The CDR3 is made up of 15 amino acids. V lost 3 bases and J lost 1, with 14 bases in between. Germline assignment: CDR1 SQVTM and CDR2 ANQGSEA. The CDR3 spells CSVDSEGGGTDTQYF. CDR3 nucleotide sequence: TGCAGCGTTGATTCGGAGGGAGGCGGCACAGATACGCAGTATTTT.

The chain carries TRBV7-2 and TRBJ2-3; TRBD2 aligns across 13 bases. This CDR3 spans 17 amino acids. Looked up from germline, CDR1 is SGHTA and CDR2 is FQGNSA. Trimming at V came to 0 bases and at J to 5 bases, leaving 5 bases not matched to a gene. The chain's CDR3 is CASSLAGLAGVVDTQYF. The CDR3, as DNA: TGTGCCAGCAGCTTAGCAGGACTAGCGGGAGTAGTAGATACGCAGTATTTT.

Many counts were recorded for this clonotype. The chain has TRBV2 and TRBJ1-5; no definite D call. CDR1 is SNHLY and CDR2 is FYNNEI in the germline V gene. There are 14 residues in the CDR3. Trimming cost V 4 bases and J 4 bases, with 11 bases left between them. CDR3: CASSGSRGNQPQHF. In DNA, the CDR3 is TGTGCCAGCAGTGGCTCCCGCGGGAATCAGCCCCAGCATTTT.

A word on this clonotype: A junction end diverges from the germline sequence, so it may reflect a read error. The chain uses TRBV12-5 and TRBJ1-2; no clear D gene. This CDR3 spans 14 amino acids. The germline V gene has CDR1 LGHNT and CDR2 FRNRAP. Here the CDR3 reads CASGLSELNHGYTF. The CDR3 coding sequence is TGTGCTAGTGGTTTGTCAGAGCTTAACCATGGCTACACCTTC.